A few counts support the clone carrying this TCR beta chain. The data are from a study of T-cell memory formation after mild COVID-19. As for the study in general: Clusters of TCRs were largely donor specific.

This CDR3 has 14 residues. Trimming took 0 bases from V and 8 from J; bases not matched to a gene: 5. From germline, CDR1 is SGHRS and CDR2 YFSETQ. Constant-segment primers were used for 5'RACE, and the resulting TCR alpha and TCR beta cDNA libraries carried sample barcodes and UMIs. MiXCR, applied by TCRdb to the 5' RACE reads, yields one record per CDR3 protein. Among hundreds of thousands of distinct CDR3 sequences listed, over 15% were seen once. The J gene is TRBJ1-2, the V gene TRBV5-1, with 9 bases fitting TRBD1. The specimen was PBMCs or a T cell subset sorted from them (not recorded which). The clonotype comes from a man aged 18 to 30 who had mild COVID-19 (a few samples of this study predate the infection). Cell type and time point are not known. The CDR3 protein is CASSLEQGARGYTF. CDR3 bases: TGCGCCAGCAGCTTGGAACAGGGGGCTCGGGGCTACACCTTC.